The 5 T cell receptor beta chains in this list originate from one sample, sequenced in a study of shared clonotypes between healthy human individuals. Naive CD8 cells were CD45RO-negative, positively selected for CCR7, excluding terminally differentiated effector memory CD45RA+ cells. TCRdb's table, derived via immunoSEQ multiplex PCR, lists solely in-frame clones and lacks some. The repertoire holds some 2.1 million clones, with about 95% as singletons. The sample comprised naive CD8+ T cells sorted from blood. The source is a man aged 18-30 years in good health.

The CDR3 region has the DNA TGTGCCAGCAGTTCCGTAGCGGGAGAAGGCTACGAGCAGTACTTC. It yields the protein CASSSVAGEGYEQYF. V and J are TRBV28 and TRBJ2-7; 9 bases are shared with TRBD2. The germline CDR1 and CDR2 sequences are MDHEN and SYDVKM. The CDR3 sequence is 15 residues long. The V and J ends lost 4 bases and 3 bases, in that order; junction bases with no gene match: 7.

This clone appeared once. At the DNA level, this CDR3 is encoded by other sequences in the same sample as well. The chain has TRBV19 and TRBJ2-7, with unresolved D. From germline, CDR1 is LNHDA and CDR2 SQIVND (reference sequence). V was cut by 6 bases and J by 0 bases, with 9 bases left in between. The CDR3 length is 13 residues. The CDR3 loop reads CASSTGLSYEQYF. The CDR3 region has the DNA TGTGCCAGTAGCACGGGTCTCTCCTACGAGCAGTACTTC.

A remark on this clone: The sample holds other DNA sequences that translate to the same CDR3. The chain joins TRBV6-5 to TRBJ1-1; 8 positions match TRBD1. Germline V gene data show CDR1 as MNHEY and CDR2 as SVGAGI. The ends lost 2 bases at V and 7 bases at J; junction bases unmatched: 0. This CDR3 has 12 residues. The CDR3: CASSYGTGEAFF. CDR3 DNA sequence: TGTGCCAGCAGTTACGGGACAGGTGAAGCTTTCTTT.

The chain has TRBV4-1 and TRBJ1-4; D is ambiguous. V was cut by 3 bases and J by 5 bases, with 10 bases left in between. CDR1 is MGHRA and CDR2 is YSYEKL in the germline V gene. This CDR3 spans 14 amino acids. CDR3 coding DNA: TGCGCCAGCAGCCATGTCCGGGGAAATGAAAAACTGTTTTTT. This encodes CASSHVRGNEKLFF.

The rearrangement uses TRBV19 and TRBJ2-2; 11 bases line up with TRBD1. The CDR3 consists of 16 residues. Germline CDR1 reads LNHDA; CDR2 reads SQIVND (reference sequence). Trimming cost V 2 bases and J 7 bases; bases outside gene matches: 6. DNA of the CDR3: TGTGCCAGTAGTATACTCGGACAGGGGGCCGGCGGGGAGCTGTTTTTT. It translates to CASSILGQGAGGELFF. The variable domain in full, with the rest retrieved from reference TRBV19 and TRBJ2-2, is DGGITQSPKYLFRKEGQNVTLSCEQNLNHDAMYWYRQDPGQGLRLIYYSQIVNDFQKGDIAEGYSVSREKKESFPLTVTSAQKNPTAFYLCASSILGQGAGGELFFGEGSRLTVL.